The clone carrying this TCR beta chain has only a few counts. The target antigen is unknown. The entry originates in a study of shared clonotypes between healthy human individuals. Study results and limitations: Naive subsets, compared against memory subsets, generally had larger estimated richness values.

Trimming shortened V by 3 bases and J by 1 base, and 21 bases separated the two germline ends. The CDR3 runs 19 residues. In germline, CDR1 is MGHRA, CDR2 YSYEKL. Some clones are missing from TCRdb's copy, which holds only in-frame ones; the method was immunoSEQ multiplex PCR. The table has about a million clones, approximately 80% seen once. This chain connects TRBV4-1 to TRBJ1-4, with D uncertain. The sample taken for sequencing was memory CD4+ T cells from PBMCs. The subset is: CD45RA-negative fraction. The sequence derives from a young man in good health. Some clones in this sample may be carry-over from other donors' samples. In nucleotides, the CDR3 is TGCGCCAGCAGCCAGGTGACGGTAGAAGGTTCTCGAACTAATGAAAAACTGTTTTTT. It specifies CASSQVTVEGSRTNEKLFF.